This entry concerns a single T cell receptor beta chain. The data derive from a study of blood T cell repertoires in COVID-19. Study in general: The origin of the acute and convalescent COVID-19 samples was the United States, Italy and Spain. T cells, B-cell-depleted T cells, or PBMCs provided the cDNA or gDNA that served as material.

V gave up 2 bases and J gave up 4 bases, with 13 bases separating them. This CDR3 has 15 residues. From germline, CDR1 is SGHTA and CDR2 FQGNSA. The assay was immunoSEQ multiplex PCR, and TCRdb's table has in-frame clones only and misses some. The sample includes about 140,000 clones, about four fifths seen only once; the top ten take around 1.5%. The origin of this receptor is a human donor in a cohort sampled during active COVID-19. The sequencing input was peripheral blood. The rearrangement uses TRBV7-2 and TRBJ2-3; maybe TRBD2 (7 bases). CDR3: CASSLSGGLSDTQYF. The CDR3 bases are TGTGCCAGCAGCTTATCCGGGGGGCTGTCAGATACGCAGTATTTT.